This entry describes one T cell receptor (beta chain). The sample is drawn from a study of shared clonotypes between healthy human individuals. Sequencing was performed with immunoSEQ multiplex PCR; in TCRdb, only in-frame clones are kept and a portion is missing. The table records about 490,000 clones, 70% to 80% of them present only once. Germline V gene data show CDR1 as LGHNA and CDR2 as YSLEER. The CDR3 has 11 residues. The sample was PBMCs. The chain recombines TRBV4-3 with TRBJ2-5, with no clear D. This clonotype was obtained from a woman aged 40 to 50 in good health. Some clones in this sample may be carry-over from other donors' samples. CDR3 sequence: CTKASQETQYF. CDR3 DNA sequence: TGCACCAAGGCTAGCCAAGAGACCCAGTACTTC.